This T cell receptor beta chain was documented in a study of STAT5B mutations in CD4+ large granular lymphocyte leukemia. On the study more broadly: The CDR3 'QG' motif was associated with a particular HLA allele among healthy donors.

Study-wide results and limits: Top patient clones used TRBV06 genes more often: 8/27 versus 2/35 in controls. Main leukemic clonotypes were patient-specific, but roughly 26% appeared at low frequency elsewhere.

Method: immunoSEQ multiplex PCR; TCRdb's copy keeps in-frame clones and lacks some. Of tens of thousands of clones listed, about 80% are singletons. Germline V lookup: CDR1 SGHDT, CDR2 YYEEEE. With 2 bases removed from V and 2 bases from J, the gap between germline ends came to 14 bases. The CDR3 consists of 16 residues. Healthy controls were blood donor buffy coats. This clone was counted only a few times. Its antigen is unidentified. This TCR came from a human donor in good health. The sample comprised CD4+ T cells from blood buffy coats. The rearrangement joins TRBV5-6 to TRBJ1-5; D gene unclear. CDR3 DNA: TGTGCCAGCAGCTTCTCTTGGAAAATCGGCAATCAGCCCCAGCATTTT. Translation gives CASSFSWKIGNQPQHF. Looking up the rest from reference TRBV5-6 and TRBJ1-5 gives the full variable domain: DAGVTQSPTHLIKTRGQQVTLRCSPKSGHDTVSWYQQALGQGPQFIFQYYEEEERQRGNFPDRFSGHQFPNYSSELNVNALLLGDSALYLCASSFSWKIGNQPQHFGDGTRLSIL.